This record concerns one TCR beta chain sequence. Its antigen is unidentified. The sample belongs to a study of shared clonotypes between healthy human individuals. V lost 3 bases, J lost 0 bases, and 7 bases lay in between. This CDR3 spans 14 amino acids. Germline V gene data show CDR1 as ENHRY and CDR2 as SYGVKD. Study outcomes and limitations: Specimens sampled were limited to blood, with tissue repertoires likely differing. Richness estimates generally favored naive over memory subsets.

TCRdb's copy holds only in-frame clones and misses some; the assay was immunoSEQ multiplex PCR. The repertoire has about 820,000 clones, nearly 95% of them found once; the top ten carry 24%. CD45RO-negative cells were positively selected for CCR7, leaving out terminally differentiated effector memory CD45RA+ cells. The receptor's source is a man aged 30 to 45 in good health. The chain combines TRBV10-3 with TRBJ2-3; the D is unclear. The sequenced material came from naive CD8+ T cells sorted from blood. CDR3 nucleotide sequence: TGTGCCATCAGTGAAGAGATTAGCACAGATACGCAGTATTTT. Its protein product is CAISEEISTDTQYF.